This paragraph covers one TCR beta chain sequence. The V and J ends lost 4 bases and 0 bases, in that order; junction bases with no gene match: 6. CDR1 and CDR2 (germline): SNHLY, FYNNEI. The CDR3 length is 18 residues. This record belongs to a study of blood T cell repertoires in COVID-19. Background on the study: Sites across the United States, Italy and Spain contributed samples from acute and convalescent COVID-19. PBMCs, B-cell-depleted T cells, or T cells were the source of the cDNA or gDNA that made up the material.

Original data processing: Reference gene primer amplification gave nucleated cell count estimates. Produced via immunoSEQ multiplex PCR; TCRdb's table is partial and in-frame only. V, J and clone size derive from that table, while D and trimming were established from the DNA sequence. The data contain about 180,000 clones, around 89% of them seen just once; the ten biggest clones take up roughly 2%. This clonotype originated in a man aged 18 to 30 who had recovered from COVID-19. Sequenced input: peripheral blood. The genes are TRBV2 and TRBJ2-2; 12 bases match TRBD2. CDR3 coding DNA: TGTGCCAGCAGTGTTACTAGCGGGAGGAAAACGAACACCGGGGAGCTGTTTTTT. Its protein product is CASSVTSGRKTNTGELFF.